This entry is about one T cell receptor beta chain. The source of the sample is a study of T cell changes during pregnancy in multiple sclerosis. The CDR3 covers 13 residues. Germline CDR1 SGHRS, CDR2 YFSETQ. The V gene lost 0 bases and the J gene lost 6 bases, with 6 bases spanning the gap. The repertoire was sequenced with immunoSEQ multiplex PCR; TCRdb's copy has only in-frame clones and lacks some. This sample has over 60,000 clones; 90% to 95% occur once, and the top ten carry roughly 0.94%. The specimen was peripheral blood, collected in the first trimester of pregnancy. The sequence was obtained from a female donor with multiple sclerosis, enrolled in a pregnancy study. The chain couples TRBV5-1 to TRBJ2-2, with a tentative D call TRBD1 (5 bases). Here the CDR3 reads CASSLAGPGELFF. CDR3 sequence (DNA): TGCGCCAGCAGCTTGGCAGGGCCCGGGGAGCTGTTTTTT.